One sample yielded the 6 T cell receptor beta chains listed below, sequenced in a study of T cells of healthy individuals. One entry per CDR3 protein, called by TCRdb with MiXCR from the 5' RACE reads. The data hold around 63,000 distinct CDR3 sequences, with roughly 16% observed a single time. The receptors derive from a human donor in good health.

By share of the sample, this clonotype is medium-sized. The rearrangement joins TRBV6-5 to TRBJ2-5; the D is unclear. Germline CDR1 and CDR2: MNHEY and SVGAGI. Trimming shortened V by 5 bases and J by 2 bases, and 3 bases separated the two germline ends. The CDR3 has 11 amino acids. CDR3 in DNA: TGTGCCAGCAGTAAACAAGAGACCCAGTACTTC. Its translation is CASSKQETQYF.

With respect to this clonotype: This may be a read error: a much more frequent sequence differs by one nucleotide. The rearrangement uses TRBV20-1 and TRBJ1-3; D might be TRBD1 (6 bases). This CDR3 is 16 amino acids long. Per germline, CDR1 DFQATT and CDR2 SNEGSKA (reference sequence). CDR3 nucleotide sequence: TGCAGTGCTAGGTGGGGGGGCAACCCCTCTGGAAACACCATGTATTTT. Protein product: CSARWGGNPSGNTMYF.

The V and J genes are TRBV4-3 and TRBJ2-1; D may be TRBD2 (6 bases). The CDR3 length is 15 residues. Trimming shortened V by 4 bases and J by 5 bases, and 15 bases separated the two germline ends. Germline CDR1 is LGHNA and CDR2 is YSLEER. CDR3 residues: CASSPGTYDDNEQFF. As DNA, the CDR3 is TGCGCCAGCAGCCCAGGGACTTACGACGACAATGAGCAGTTCTTC.

This clonotype was observed a few times. This rearrangement joins TRBV27 to TRBJ2-3; perhaps D is TRBD1 or TRBD2 (5 bases each). Trimming removed 4 bases at V and 6 bases at J, with 11 bases between. The CDR3 runs to 13 residues. The germline gives CDR1 MNHEY, CDR2 SMNVEV (reference sequence). CDR3 region: CASSSGPTDTQYF. As DNA, the CDR3 is TGTGCCAGCAGTTCGGGACCTACCGATACGCAGTATTTT.

The rearrangement joins TRBV10-3 to TRBJ1-1; D is ambiguous. The CDR3 covers 15 residues. Between the trimmed V and J ends, which lost 4 bases and 0 bases, there was a span of 12 bases. Per germline, CDR1 ENHRY and CDR2 SYGVKD. The CDR3: CAISGPPGLNTEAFF. In nucleotides, the CDR3 is TGTGCCATCAGTGGGCCGCCGGGATTGAACACTGAAGCTTTCTTT.

This chain joins TRBV7-3 and TRBJ1-1; 7 bases agree with TRBD1. Looked up from germline, CDR1 is SGHTA and CDR2 is FQGTGA. This CDR3 contains 14 residues. The V gene end was trimmed by 1 base and the J gene end by 5 bases; junction bases not matched to a gene: 4. CDR3 DNA: TGTGCCAGCAGCTTAAACCAGGGGGGGACTGAAGCTTTCTTT. Encoded protein: CASSLNQGGTEAFF.